This entry lists 4 T cell receptor beta chains sequenced from one sample in a study of blood T cell repertoires in COVID-19. Sequencing was performed with immunoSEQ multiplex PCR; in TCRdb, only in-frame clones are kept and a portion is missing. The data hold roughly 250,000 clones, with about nine tenths observed a single time. Sequencing was performed on peripheral blood. The receptor source for this set is a man aged 35 to 55 who had recovered from COVID-19.

The chain couples TRBV2 to TRBJ1-5; 8 bases map to TRBD1. The germline gives CDR1 SNHLY, CDR2 FYNNEI. The V segment lost 6 bases and the J segment 4 bases; nucleotides outside the gene matches: 8. The CDR3 totals 15 residues. This CDR3 is CASRIGQGGNQPQHF. CDR3 DNA sequence: TGTGCCAGCAGGATAGGACAGGGTGGGAATCAGCCCCAGCATTTT.

The rearrangement uses TRBV19 and TRBJ2-2, with 8 bases lining up with TRBD2. The CDR3 is 15 residues long. In germline, CDR1 is LNHDA, CDR2 SQIVND (reference sequence). V gave up 7 bases and J gave up 4 bases; unmatched junction bases: 8. The CDR3 here is CASTPGLAGTGELFF. CDR3 coding DNA: TGTGCCAGTACCCCGGGTCTAGCGGGCACCGGGGAGCTGTTTTTT.

Remarks on this clone: The junction departs from germline at one end; a sequencing error may be responsible. The V call is TRBV5-6, the J call TRBJ2-1; D possibly corresponds to TRBD1 (6 bases). Germline CDR1 and CDR2: SGHDT and YYEEEE. CDR3 length: 12 amino acids. CDR3 protein: CASSSGTGHSVF. CDR3 in DNA: TGTGCCAGCAGTTCGGGTACGGGACATTCGGTCTTC.

V usage is TRBV9 and J usage is TRBJ2-1, with D unclear. This CDR3 spans 13 amino acids. In germline, CDR1 is SGDLS, CDR2 YYNGEE. V lost 3 bases to trimming and J lost 5 bases, with 9 bases between them. For the CDR3, the DNA is TGTGCCAGCAGCGCGCGCGCCGACAATGAGCAGTTCTTC. Its translation: CASSARADNEQFF.